The 26 T cell receptor beta chains below were found in one sample sequenced in a study of T cells after somatic rescue of genetic block. Sequenced by immunoSEQ multiplex PCR; TCRdb stores in-frame clones only, minus some. The sample has more than 70,000 clones, more than 80% seen once; the top ten hold 1.5% to 2%. Sequencing used peripheral blood mononuclear cells (PBMCs). Every receptor here comes from a woman younger than 35.

This clone came up once. V and J are TRBV28 and TRBJ2-1, with D possibly being TRBD1 or TRBD2 (5 bases each). The CDR3 runs to 15 residues. Trimming stripped 6 bases from V and 2 bases from J, with 14 bases between. From germline, CDR1 is MDHEN and CDR2 SYDVKM. The CDR3: CASSRGRGTYNEQFF. CDR3 nucleotide sequence: TGTGCCAGCAGCCGGGGCCGAGGGACCTACAATGAGCAGTTCTTC.

The chain employs TRBV5-4 and TRBJ1-1; TRBD1 matches 7 bases. Germline-derived CDR1 and CDR2 are SGHNT and YYREEE (reference sequence). The V gene end was trimmed by 4 bases and the J gene end by 4 bases; junction bases not matched to a gene: 1. CDR3 length equals 12 residues. Here the CDR3 reads CASSQGGTEAFF. CDR3 sequence (DNA): TGTGCCAGCAGCCAGGGGGGCACTGAAGCTTTCTTT.

Comment on this clone: At the DNA level, this CDR3 is encoded by other sequences in the same sample as well. The gene calls are TRBV27 and TRBJ2-5, with D tentatively TRBD1 (6 bases). Per germline, CDR1 MNHEY and CDR2 SMNVEV (reference sequence). The CDR3 totals 14 residues. The V end lost 3 bases, the J end lost 3 bases, and 11 bases lay between the germline ends. The CDR3 spells CASSFLQGEETQYF. The CDR3 DNA is TGTGCCAGCAGTTTTTTACAGGGTGAAGAGACCCAGTACTTC.

The chain carries TRBV18 and TRBJ1-5; D possibly corresponds to TRBD1 (6 bases). Trimming pared 3 bases from V and 0 bases from J, leaving 6 bases between. Germline CDR1 is KGHSH and CDR2 is LQKENI. The CDR3 consists of 14 residues. The CDR3 reads CASSPDSSNQPQHF. CDR3 coding DNA: TGTGCCAGCTCACCGGACAGTAGCAATCAGCCCCAGCATTTT.

The rearrangement uses TRBV6-5 and TRBJ2-1, with 12 bases identical to TRBD2. The J segment lost 9 bases and the V segment lost 2 bases, leaving 8 bases of the junction unmatched. The CDR3 sequence is 16 residues long. The germline gives CDR1 MNHEY, CDR2 SVGAGI. CDR3 region: CASSYGASGRAAEQFF. The CDR3 nucleotides read TGTGCCAGCAGTTACGGGGCTAGCGGGAGGGCGGCTGAGCAGTTCTTC.

The J gene is TRBJ2-5, the V gene TRBV5-1, with D possibly matching TRBD1 (5 bases). This CDR3 is 14 amino acids long. Looked up from germline, CDR1 is SGHRS and CDR2 is YFSETQ. V lost 0 bases to trimming and J lost 5 bases, with 11 bases between them. The CDR3 reads CASSLGSRVETQYF. The DNA of the CDR3 is TGCGCCAGCAGCTTGGGCAGCAGGGTGGAGACCCAGTACTTC.

This clone has just a few counts. The rearrangement uses TRBV7-2 and TRBJ2-7; D gene unclear. The germline V and J ends were trimmed by 7 bases and 6 bases, with 22 bases remaining between them. The germline CDR1 and CDR2 sequences are SGHTA and FQGNSA. The CDR3 runs to 15 residues. As DNA, the CDR3 is TGTGCCAGCAAGATCAACCGAGCCGACCTTGTCGAGCAGTACTTC. Its translation: CASKINRADLVEQYF.

The rearrangement links TRBV19 to TRBJ1-1; D gene unclear. The CDR3 has 11 residues. V lost 5 bases, J lost 1 base, and 2 bases lay in between. Germline V gene sequence: CDR1 LNHDA, CDR2 SQIVND (reference sequence). This chain's CDR3 is CASSGNTEAFF. As DNA, the CDR3 is TGTGCCAGTAGTGGGAACACTGAAGCTTTCTTT.

In nucleotides, the CDR3 is TGTGCCAGCAGCTTGGCCTCTAGTTATACGCAGTATTTT. Translating gives CASSLASSYTQYF. This sequence joins TRBV11-3 and TRBJ2-3; no clear D gene. Germline lookup yields CDR1 SGHNT and CDR2 YENEEA. This CDR3 is built from 13 residues. V shed 3 bases and J shed 7 bases, with 11 bases lying between them.

This chain links TRBV19 with TRBJ1-1; tentatively, D is TRBD1 (5 bases). The germline gives CDR1 LNHDA, CDR2 SQIVND (reference sequence). The CDR3 consists of 13 residues. The V and J ends lost 5 bases and 8 bases respectively, with 15 bases between them. The CDR3 sequence: CASSSWDGQEAFF. In nucleotides, the CDR3 is TGTGCCAGTAGTTCCTGGGACGGCCAAGAAGCTTTCTTT.

The chain joins TRBV9 to TRBJ2-5; 8 positions match TRBD2. The J call may not be correct, given that the DNA end is closer to TRBJ2-7. This CDR3 comprises 15 residues. Germline V gives CDR1 SGDLS, CDR2 YYNGEE. The CDR3 sequence: CASSVAGGPTYEQYF. CDR3 bases: TGTGCCAGCAGCGTAGCGGGAGGGCCAACCTACGAGCAGTACTTC.

The chain uses TRBV14 and TRBJ2-1; 10 bases agree with TRBD2. The CDR3 spans 12 residues. Trimming at V came to 4 bases and at J to 13 bases, leaving 4 bases not matched to a gene. CDR1 is SGHDN, CDR2 FVKESK, per germline. The CDR3 loop is CASSLGLATQFF. Here the CDR3 DNA reads TGTGCCAGCAGCCTGGGACTAGCGACCCAGTTCTTC.

V usage is TRBV5-4 and J usage is TRBJ2-5; possibly TRBD1 or TRBD2 for D (6 bases each). The V end was cut by 4 bases, the J end by 9 bases, with 19 bases between. CDR3 length: 14 amino acids. Germline V gene lookup returns CDR1 SGHNT and CDR2 YYREEE (reference sequence). The CDR3 spells CASSPDGGNTAQYF. In DNA, the CDR3 is TGTGCCAGCAGCCCGGACGGGGGCAATACGGCCCAGTACTTC.

This sequence joins TRBV28 and TRBJ2-7; D is unclear. Germline V CDR1 and CDR2: MDHEN, SYDVKM. Trimming took 2 bases from V and 4 from J, leaving 6 bases between them. This CDR3 has 12 amino acids. CDR3 sequence (DNA): TGTGCCAGCAGTTTAGCCCAGTACGAGCAGTACTTC. This gives the protein CASSLAQYEQYF.

This chain joins TRBV7-2 and TRBJ2-5; weak D call: TRBD2 (6 bases). CDR3 size: 13 residues. Trimming took 5 bases from V and 2 from J, leaving 9 bases between them. CDR1 SGHTA and CDR2 FQGNSA come from the germline V gene. CDR3 nucleotides: TGTGCCAGCAGCGGACGGGAGCAAGAGACCCAGTACTTC. Protein product: CASSGREQETQYF.

V and J are TRBV5-1 and TRBJ1-1; D perhaps matches TRBD1 (6 bases). V dropped 4 bases and J dropped 6 bases, with 7 bases sitting between them. Germline-derived CDR1 and CDR2 are SGHRS and YFSETQ. The CDR3 covers 11 residues. CDR3 DNA: TGCGCCAGCAGCGGGGGCCCTGAAGCTTTCTTT. Its translation: CASSGGPEAFF.

This clone was found once. The rearrangement uses TRBV6-5 and TRBJ2-1; 10 positions match TRBD2. Trimming at V came to 6 bases and at J to 16 bases, leaving 15 bases not matched to a gene. Per the germline V gene, CDR1 is MNHEY and CDR2 is SVGAGI. This CDR3 is built from 14 residues. The CDR3: CASSRSGSGGPSFF. The CDR3, as DNA: TGTGCCAGCAGCCGCTCAGGTAGCGGGGGGCCTTCATTCTTC.

The chain recombines TRBV28 with TRBJ2-3, with D perhaps matching TRBD1 (5 bases). V was clipped by 4 bases and J by 2 bases, with 10 bases between them. Per germline, CDR1 MDHEN and CDR2 SYDVKM. The CDR3 extends over 14 amino acids. The CDR3 protein is CASSSRQTTDTQYF. Written as DNA, the CDR3 is TGTGCCAGCAGTTCCAGACAGACCACAGATACGCAGTATTTT. The variable domain in full, with the rest retrieved from reference TRBV28 and TRBJ2-3, is DVKVTQSSRYLVKRTGEKVFLECVQDMDHENMFWYRQDPGLGLRLIYFSYDVKMKEKGDIPEGYSVSREKKERFSLILESASTNQTSMYLCASSSRQTTDTQYFGPGTRLTVL.

The chain couples TRBV19 to TRBJ2-1, with D unclear. Looked up from germline, CDR1 is LNHDA and CDR2 is SQIVND (reference sequence). V was pared by 5 bases and J by 12 bases, with 17 bases between. The CDR3 length is 13 residues. DNA of the CDR3: TGTGCCAGTAGTGCCCGGGCGCCCCCAGGGCAGTTCTTC. This codes for CASSARAPPGQFF. The full variable domain, its missing parts supplied by reference TRBV19 and TRBJ2-1, is DGGITQSPKYLFRKEGQNVTLSCEQNLNHDAMYWYRQDPGQGLRLIYYSQIVNDFQKGDIAEGYSVSREKKESFPLTVTSAQKNPTAFYLCASSARAPPGQFFGPGTRLTVL.

The chain recombines TRBV10-1 with TRBJ2-5; 13 bases map to TRBD2. V trimming: 3 bases; J trimming: 2 bases; junction bases outside the gene matches: 6. This CDR3 is built from 17 residues. Germline V CDR1 and CDR2: WNHNN, SYGVQD (reference sequence). Written as DNA, the CDR3 is TGCGCCAGCAGTGACTGGACTAGCGGGAGACCTCAAGAGACCCAGTACTTC. It specifies CASSDWTSGRPQETQYF.

V and J are TRBV28 and TRBJ2-5; D not certain. The V gene lost 6 bases and the J gene lost 3 bases, with 11 bases spanning the gap. Germline lookup yields CDR1 MDHEN and CDR2 SYDVKM. The length of the CDR3 is 13 residues. The CDR3 DNA sequence: TGTGCCAGCAGAACAACACCTGAAGAGACCCAGTACTTC. Translated: CASRTTPEETQYF.

This clone was seen just once. This chain links TRBV6-6 with TRBJ2-2; TRBD2 matches at 7 bases. CDR1 and CDR2 from the germline V gene are MNHNY and SVGAGI (reference sequence). The CDR3 is made up of 16 amino acids. Unmatched junction bases numbered 10, after V lost 6 bases and J lost 3 bases. CDR3 residues: CASSQARDYHTGELFF. DNA for the CDR3: TGTGCCAGCAGCCAAGCCAGGGACTACCACACCGGGGAGCTGTTTTTT.

The J gene is TRBJ2-7, the V gene TRBV4-1; 12 nucleotides line up with TRBD2. The CDR3 contains 16 residues. V dropped 4 bases and J dropped 7; count of bases not matched to a gene: 11. Germline V gives CDR1 MGHRA, CDR2 YSYEKL. The CDR3 is CASSPRTSGVLWEQYF. CDR3 sequence (DNA): TGCGCCAGCAGCCCCAGGACTAGCGGGGTCCTTTGGGAGCAGTACTTC.

The gene calls are TRBV14 and TRBJ2-2; 8 positions agree with TRBD2. The germline gives CDR1 SGHDN, CDR2 FVKESK. CDR3 size: 16 residues. The junction had 5 bases not matched to a gene; V was cut back by 2 bases and J by 3 bases. Here the CDR3 DNA reads TGTGCCAGCAGCCAAAGTCCCGGGAGGGACACCGGGGAGCTGTTTTTT. This encodes CASSQSPGRDTGELFF.

CDR3: CASSYSTGFQDYGYTF. DNA for the CDR3: TGTGCCAGCAGTTACTCGACAGGGTTTCAAGACTATGGCTACACCTTC. This chain connects TRBV6-6 to TRBJ1-2; 7 bases are a match to TRBD1. CDR3 size: 16 residues. In germline, CDR1 is MNHNY, CDR2 SVGAGI (reference sequence). The trim removed 0 bases at V and 3 bases at J, leaving 7 bases unmatched.

This clone was detected once. This chain joins TRBV28 and TRBJ1-2, with D unresolved. Trimming removed 3 bases from V and 0 bases from J, with 11 bases in between. The CDR3 has 15 residues. Germline CDR1 and CDR2: MDHEN and SYDVKM. The CDR3 spells CASSLLGPANYGYTF. As DNA, the CDR3 is TGTGCCAGCAGTTTGCTGGGTCCAGCTAACTATGGCTACACCTTC.